This TCR beta chain was retrieved from a study of graft-versus-host responses after intestinal transplantation. Study observations and caveats: Allografts carried high graft-versus-host to host-versus-graft clonal ratios in patients having graft-donor T cell macrochimerism. Early HvG declines after transplant were associated with peak circulating GvH clone levels.

As concerns this clone: Its antigen is currently unknown.

Germline V gene lookup returns CDR1 SEHNR and CDR2 FQNEAQ (reference sequence). Trimming took 4 bases from V and 3 from J; bases not matched to a gene: 4. The CDR3 is made up of 15 amino acids. Profiling relied on immunoSEQ multiplex PCR, and the TCRdb table lists in-frame clones only, not all of them. The data contain about 110,000 clones, over 85% of them seen just once; the ten biggest clones take up about 0.25%. The rearrangement uses TRBV7-9 and TRBJ1-5; 9 nucleotides match TRBD1. This sequence was found in a human donor who was the organ donor for an intestinal transplant. The specimen comprised unstimulated CD4+ T cells sorted from spleen or lymph node cells, sampled before transplant. The CDR3 DNA reads TGTGCCAGCAGCTCCGGGACAGGGCTCAATCAGCCCCAGCATTTT. It translates to CASSSGTGLNQPQHF.